These 23 T cell receptor beta chains came from one sample sequenced in a study of blood T cell repertoires in COVID-19. Here immunoSEQ multiplex PCR was the method, and the copy in TCRdb shows in-frame clones only, minus some. This table has under 300,000 clones, 80% to 85% appearing once. Material: peripheral blood. The receptors come from a woman in her sixties or seventies with active or convalescent COVID-19.

V usage is TRBV7-8 and J usage is TRBJ2-1; 11 bases are a match to TRBD2. J lost 2 bases, V lost 5 bases, and 5 bases had no gene match. The germline gives CDR1 SGHVS, CDR2 FQNEAQ. The CDR3 is 16 residues long. The CDR3 DNA follows: TGTGCCAGCAGCCGAGTAGCGGGGGGGACCTACAATGAGCAGTTCTTC. Translating gives CASSRVAGGTYNEQFF.

The chain links TRBV7-8 to TRBJ1-1; D is undetermined. V was pared by 1 base and J by 4 bases, with 10 bases between. Germline V gene data show CDR1 as SGHVS and CDR2 as FQNEAQ. The CDR3 extends over 14 amino acids. The CDR3 spells CASSLDRSGTEAFF. In DNA, the CDR3 is TGTGCCAGCAGCTTAGATCGGTCAGGCACTGAAGCTTTCTTT.

The chain employs TRBV30 and TRBJ1-2; D gene unclear. This CDR3 spans 13 amino acids. In germline, CDR1 is GTSNPN, CDR2 SVGIG (reference sequence). Trimming left V 1 base short and J 4 bases short, with 10 bases between. DNA of the CDR3: TGTGCCTGGAGTGGCGGCAGTCTCTATGGCTACACCTTC. It yields the protein CAWSGGSLYGYTF.

The V call is TRBV6-5, the J call TRBJ1-2; no reliable D call. Germline V gives CDR1 MNHEY, CDR2 SVGAGI. The CDR3 runs 14 residues. Deletions cut 7 bases from V and 6 bases from J, with 18 bases between. The CDR3 here is CASMREDYSNGYTF. The CDR3 coding sequence is TGTGCCAGCATGCGGGAAGATTACAGCAATGGCTACACCTTC.

The chain uses TRBV6-2 or TRBV6-3 and TRBJ1-5, with D hard to call. The CDR3 contains 15 residues. V lost 7 bases, J lost 0 bases, and 13 bases lay in between. Looked up from germline, CDR1 is MNHEY and CDR2 is SVGEGT. CDR3 amino acids: CASTPLEGSNQPQHF. In DNA form, the CDR3 reads TGTGCCAGCACCCCACTGGAGGGTAGCAATCAGCCCCAGCATTTT.

The CDR3, as DNA: TGCAGCGAGGCGGCCTACAGGGGTGAAGCTTTCTTT. Translation gives CSEAAYRGEAFF. J is TRBJ1-1 and V is TRBV29-1, with TRBD1 identical over 7 bases. Per germline, CDR1 SQVTM and CDR2 ANQGSEA. V lost 7 bases and J lost 7; bases outside the gene matches: 9. This CDR3 is 12 amino acids long.

V is TRBV19 and J is TRBJ2-5; 7 bases are a match to TRBD1. CDR1 and CDR2 from the germline V gene are LNHDA and SQIVND (reference sequence). The ends lost 6 bases at V and 2 bases at J; junction bases unmatched: 9. There are 15 residues in the CDR3. The CDR3 loop reads CASRAAGGLQETQYF. The CDR3 DNA sequence: TGTGCCAGTAGGGCGGCAGGGGGTCTTCAAGAGACCCAGTACTTC.

This clone was observed a single time. This rearrangement joins TRBV7-9 to TRBJ1-3; a weak D match, TRBD1 (6 bases). CDR1 SEHNR and CDR2 FQNEAQ come from the germline V gene (reference sequence). The CDR3 is 16 residues long. Trimming left V 4 bases short and J 0 bases short, with 13 bases between. CDR3 nucleotide sequence: TGTGCCAGCAGCTGGACAGTTCCCCGCTCTGGAAACACCATATATTTT. The encoded protein is CASSWTVPRSGNTIYF. The full variable domain, its missing parts supplied by reference TRBV7-9 and TRBJ1-3, is DTGVSQNPRHKITKRGQNVTFRCDPISEHNRLYWYRQTLGQGPEFLTYFQNEAQLEKSRLLSDRFSAERPKGSFSTLEIQRTEQGDSAMYLCASSWTVPRSGNTIYFGEGSWLTVV.

The chain joins TRBV6-5 to TRBJ2-1; 7 bases align to TRBD2. The V gene end was trimmed by 4 bases and the J gene end by 4 bases; junction bases not matched to a gene: 7. The CDR3 spans 15 residues. CDR1 MNHEY and CDR2 SVGAGI come from the germline V gene. In nucleotides, the CDR3 is TGTGCCAGCAGTTCCGAGAGGGGAGGGTACAATGAGCAGTTCTTC. This codes for CASSSERGGYNEQFF.

CDR3 sequence: CASSPTGGSNYGYTF. CDR3 nucleotides: TGTGCCAGCAGCCCCACAGGGGGGAGTAACTATGGCTACACCTTC. The chain has TRBV5-5 and TRBJ1-2; 8 bases line up with TRBD1. CDR1 and CDR2 (germline): SGHKS, YYEKEE (reference sequence). The CDR3 covers 15 residues. J gave up 1 base and V 4 bases, and 6 bases lay outside the gene matches.

The CDR3 nucleotides read TGTGCCAGCAGTTATAATCCGAACTATGGCTACACCTTC. Translating it yields CASSYNPNYGYTF. This chain links TRBV6-2 or TRBV6-3 with TRBJ1-2; D not resolved. The V end lost 3 bases, the J end lost 2 bases, and 7 bases lay between the germline ends. From germline, CDR1 is MNHEY and CDR2 SVGEGT. The CDR3 has 13 amino acids.

V and J are TRBV18 and TRBJ1-5; D gene unclear. V lost 6 bases and J 6 bases, leaving 15 bases between the germline ends. This CDR3 contains 14 residues. CDR1 and CDR2 (germline): KGHSH, LQKENI. The CDR3 DNA is TGTGCCAGCTCTCCGGACGGGGATAGTCAGCCCCAGCATTTT. Translating it yields CASSPDGDSQPQHF. Filled out from reference TRBV18 and TRBJ1-5, the complete variable domain reads NAGVMQNPRHLVRRRGQEARLRCSPMKGHSHVYWYRQLPEEGLKFMVYLQKENIIDESGMPKERFSAEFPKEGPSILRIQQVVRGDSAAYFCASSPDGDSQPQHFGDGTRLSIL.

The chain couples TRBV5-1 to TRBJ1-3, with 9 bases fitting TRBD1. This CDR3 has 20 amino acids. Unmatched junction bases numbered 19, after V lost 4 bases and J lost 2 bases. Per the germline V gene, CDR1 is SGHRS and CDR2 is YFSETQ. The CDR3 DNA follows: TGCGCCAGCAGCCGAGGGACAGGGAGGGCGATATCCTCGGCTGGAAACACCATATATTTT. Translating gives CASSRGTGRAISSAGNTIYF.

CDR3 sequence (DNA): TGTGCCATCCCACACCCCCGGGACAGGGGCGCCAATGGTTCCTACGAGCAGTACTTC. Translated: CAIPHPRDRGANGSYEQYF. The chain combines TRBV27 with TRBJ2-7; 10 nucleotides agree with TRBD1. The CDR3 is 19 residues long. V shed 10 bases, J shed 1 base, and the junction held 22 bases outside the gene matches. Germline V gene sequence: CDR1 MNHEY, CDR2 SMNVEV (reference sequence).

The chain is built from TRBV5-6 and TRBJ1-3, with D possibly TRBD1 on 5 matching bases. V lost 4 bases and J lost 4, with 15 bases in between. The germline gives CDR1 SGHDT, CDR2 YYEEEE. The CDR3 has 15 amino acids. The chain's CDR3 is CASSRGGTQGNTIYF. The CDR3 nucleotides read TGTGCCAGCAGCCGGGGAGGGACTCAAGGAAACACCATATATTTT.

The chain carries TRBV7-2 and TRBJ2-3, with D hard to call. V was shortened by 1 base and J by 0 bases, with 11 bases between the two germline ends. This CDR3 has 16 amino acids. Germline V CDR1 and CDR2: SGHTA, FQGNSA. The CDR3 reads CASSLDLIESTDTQYF. The CDR3, as DNA: TGTGCCAGCAGCTTAGACCTAATCGAAAGCACAGATACGCAGTATTTT.

The rearrangement links TRBV29-1 to TRBJ1-5; D is uncertain. Trimming left V 5 bases short and J 2 bases short, with 16 bases between. The CDR3 is 15 residues long. Germline V lookup: CDR1 SQVTM, CDR2 ANQGSEA. The DNA for the CDR3 is TGCAGCGTTAGAGAGGGCGGCCGTGGCAATCAGCCCCAGCATTTT. It specifies CSVREGGRGNQPQHF.

The rearrangement links TRBV10-2 to TRBJ1-3; 9 bases are a match to TRBD1. Germline assignment: CDR1 WSHSY and CDR2 SAAADI. Trimming removed 6 bases from V and 3 bases from J; junction bases left unmatched: 6. The CDR3 contains 15 residues. Written as DNA, the CDR3 is TGCGCCAGCAGAACCGGGACAGGGAATGGAAACACCATATATTTT. It is translated as CASRTGTGNGNTIYF.

This clone was recorded a few times. V is TRBV5-1 and J is TRBJ1-6; 7 positions match TRBD1. Germline V gene sequence: CDR1 SGHRS, CDR2 YFSETQ. The CDR3 extends over 14 amino acids. V dropped 2 bases and J dropped 5; count of bases not matched to a gene: 1. Written as DNA, the CDR3 is TGCGCCAGCAGCTTTCAGGGGGATAATTCACCCCTCCACTTT. It codes for CASSFQGDNSPLHF.

V and J are TRBV5-1 and TRBJ1-1; 9 nucleotides match TRBD1. The CDR3 covers 15 residues. Germline CDR1 SGHRS, CDR2 YFSETQ. V shed 0 bases and J 7 bases; nucleotides not matched to a gene: 7. CDR3 in DNA: TGCGCCAGCAGCTTGGTGGTGGGACAGGGCGGTGAAGCTTTCTTT. As protein: CASSLVVGQGGEAFF.

The chain joins TRBV19 to TRBJ2-2, with 15 bases aligning to TRBD2. CDR3 size: 17 residues. V lost 5 bases, J lost 4 bases, and 5 bases stayed unmatched. CDR1 is LNHDA and CDR2 is SQIVND in the germline V gene (reference sequence). This CDR3 is CASSRTSGGAGTGELFF. In DNA, the CDR3 is TGTGCCAGTAGTCGGACTAGCGGGGGGGCCGGCACCGGGGAGCTGTTTTTT. Drawing the rest from reference TRBV19 and TRBJ2-2, the complete variable domain is DGGITQSPKYLFRKEGQNVTLSCEQNLNHDAMYWYRQDPGQGLRLIYYSQIVNDFQKGDIAEGYSVSREKKESFPLTVTSAQKNPTAFYLCASSRTSGGAGTGELFFGEGSRLTVL.

This chain connects TRBV6-5 to TRBJ2-3; possible D gene TRBD1, 5 bases. V lost 6 bases to trimming and J lost 0 bases, with 10 bases between them. Germline values: CDR1 MNHEY, CDR2 SVGAGI. The CDR3 sequence is 14 residues long. Here the CDR3 reads CASRQDLSTDTQYF. Written as DNA, the CDR3 is TGTGCCAGCAGACAGGACCTGAGCACAGATACGCAGTATTTT.

Concerning this clone itself: At one of its ends the junction is not consistent with the germline gene, which may arise from a read error. This chain joins TRBV12-5 and TRBJ1-1; D perhaps matches TRBD1 (5 bases). The CDR3 sequence is 13 residues long. Germline V gene lookup returns CDR1 LGHNT and CDR2 FRNRAP. The DNA of the CDR3 is TGTGCTAGTGATTTGGCAGGGTACACTGAAGCTTTCTTT. This encodes CASDLAGYTEAFF. The full variable domain, in which reference TRBV12-5 and TRBJ1-1 provide the parts outside the CDR3, is DARVTQTPRHKVTEMGQEVTMRCQPILGHNTVFWYRQTMMQGLELLAYFRNRAPLDDSGMPKDRFSAEMPDATLATLKIQPSEPRDSAVYFCASDLAGYTEAFFGQGTRLTVV.